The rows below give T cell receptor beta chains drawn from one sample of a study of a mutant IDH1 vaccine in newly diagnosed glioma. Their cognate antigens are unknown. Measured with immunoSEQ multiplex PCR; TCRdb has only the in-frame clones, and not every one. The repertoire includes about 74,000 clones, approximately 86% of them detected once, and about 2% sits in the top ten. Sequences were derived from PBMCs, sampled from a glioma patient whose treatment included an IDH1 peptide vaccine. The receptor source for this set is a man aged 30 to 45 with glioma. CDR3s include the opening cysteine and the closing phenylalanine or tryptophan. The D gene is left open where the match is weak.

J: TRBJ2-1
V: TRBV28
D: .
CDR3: CASSLEGTVYNEQFF
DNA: TGTGCCAGCAGTTTAGAGGGGACTGTGTACAATGAGCAGTTCTTC

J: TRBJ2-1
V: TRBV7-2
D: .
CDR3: CASSPGTSYNEQFF
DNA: TGTGCCAGCAGCCCCGGGACGAGCTACAATGAGCAGTTCTTC

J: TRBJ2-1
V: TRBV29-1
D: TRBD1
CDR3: CSVNRDSNEQFF
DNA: TGCAGCGTTAACCGGGACAGCAATGAGCAGTTCTTC

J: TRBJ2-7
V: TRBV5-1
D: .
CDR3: CASSLRGTTYEQYF
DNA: TGCGCCAGCAGCTTGCGTGGGACCACCTACGAGCAGTACTTC

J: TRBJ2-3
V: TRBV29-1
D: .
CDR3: CSAIRDTQYF
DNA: TGCAGCGCTATCAGGGATACGCAGTATTTT

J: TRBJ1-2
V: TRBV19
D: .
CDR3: CASSPRGPRGYTF
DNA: TGTGCCAGTAGTCCCCGGGGACCTAGGGGCTACACCTTC

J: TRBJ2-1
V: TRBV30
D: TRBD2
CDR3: CAWSVSGGAPFF
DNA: TGTGCCTGGAGTGTTAGCGGGGGGGCCCCGTTCTTC

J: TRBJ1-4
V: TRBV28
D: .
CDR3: CASSLRGTSTNEKLFF
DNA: TGTGCCAGCAGCCTTAGGGGCACCTCAACTAATGAAAAACTGTTTTTT

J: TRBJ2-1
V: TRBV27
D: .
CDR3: CASSYRWGDEQFF
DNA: TGTGCCAGCAGCTACCGTTGGGGTGATGAGCAGTTCTTC

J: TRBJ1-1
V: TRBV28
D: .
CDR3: CASARSQGRNTEAFF
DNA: TGTGCCAGCGCTAGATCCCAAGGACGGAACACTGAAGCTTTCTTT

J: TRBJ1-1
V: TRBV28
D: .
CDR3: CASSPWGTEAFF
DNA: TGTGCCAGCAGTCCCTGGGGCACTGAAGCTTTCTTT

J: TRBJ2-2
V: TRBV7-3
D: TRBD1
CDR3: CASSLSSRTGHTGELFF
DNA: TGTGCCAGCAGCTTAAGCTCTAGGACAGGTCACACCGGGGAGCTGTTTTTT

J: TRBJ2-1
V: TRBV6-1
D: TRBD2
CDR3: CASSVERESLGEQFF
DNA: TGTGCCAGCAGTGTTGAGCGGGAGAGCCTCGGGGAGCAGTTCTTC

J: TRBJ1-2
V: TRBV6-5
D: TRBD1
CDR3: CASSYGGQGSGYTF
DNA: TGTGCCAGCAGTTACGGAGGACAGGGGAGCGGCTACACCTTC

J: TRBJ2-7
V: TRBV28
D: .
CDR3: CASSLDWETQEQYF
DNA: TGTGCCAGCAGTCTTGACTGGGAGACGCAGGAGCAGTACTTC

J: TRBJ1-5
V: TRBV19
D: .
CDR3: CASSFDSSNQPQHF
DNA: TGTGCCAGTAGTTTCGACAGTTCCAATCAGCCCCAGCATTTT

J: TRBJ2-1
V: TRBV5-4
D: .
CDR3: CASSHRGGGKDEQFF
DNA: TGTGCCAGCAGCCACAGGGGAGGCGGGAAGGATGAGCAGTTCTTC

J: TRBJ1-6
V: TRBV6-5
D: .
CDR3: CASHPPGANSPLHF
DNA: TGTGCCAGCCACCCTCCGGGGGCGAATTCACCCCTCCACTTT

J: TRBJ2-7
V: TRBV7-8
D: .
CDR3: CASSLRVGPYEQYF
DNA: TGTGCCAGCAGCTTGAGAGTGGGCCCCTACGAGCAGTACTTC